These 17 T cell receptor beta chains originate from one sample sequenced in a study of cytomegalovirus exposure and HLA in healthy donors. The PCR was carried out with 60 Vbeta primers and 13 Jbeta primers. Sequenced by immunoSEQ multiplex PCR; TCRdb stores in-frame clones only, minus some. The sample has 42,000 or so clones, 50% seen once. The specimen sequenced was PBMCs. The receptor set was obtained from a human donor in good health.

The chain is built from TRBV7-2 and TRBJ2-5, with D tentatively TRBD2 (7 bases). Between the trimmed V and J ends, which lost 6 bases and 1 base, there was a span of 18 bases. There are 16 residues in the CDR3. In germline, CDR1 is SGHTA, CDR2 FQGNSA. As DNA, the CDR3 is TGTGCCAGCAGTTCCCGGGGGCGGGGGAGCCAAGAGACCCAGTACTTC. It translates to CASSSRGRGSQETQYF.

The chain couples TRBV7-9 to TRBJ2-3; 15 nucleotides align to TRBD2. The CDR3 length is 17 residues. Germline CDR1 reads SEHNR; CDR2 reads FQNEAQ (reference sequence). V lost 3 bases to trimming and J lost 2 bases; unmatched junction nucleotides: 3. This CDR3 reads CASSLWTSGRATDTQYF. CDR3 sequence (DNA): TGTGCCAGCAGCTTGTGGACTAGCGGGAGGGCCACAGATACGCAGTATTTT.

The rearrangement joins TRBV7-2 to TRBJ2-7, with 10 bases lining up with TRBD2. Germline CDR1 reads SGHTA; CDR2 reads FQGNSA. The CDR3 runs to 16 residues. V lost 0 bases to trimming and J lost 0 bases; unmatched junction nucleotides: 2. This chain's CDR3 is CASSLAGTSASYEQYF. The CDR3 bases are TGTGCCAGCAGCTTAGCCGGGACTAGCGCCTCCTACGAGCAGTACTTC.

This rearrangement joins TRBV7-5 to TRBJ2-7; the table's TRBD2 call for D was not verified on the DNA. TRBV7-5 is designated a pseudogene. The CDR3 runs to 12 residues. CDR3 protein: CASSLRLHEQYF. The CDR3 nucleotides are TGTGCCAGCAGCTTAAGACTCCACGAGCAGTACTTC.

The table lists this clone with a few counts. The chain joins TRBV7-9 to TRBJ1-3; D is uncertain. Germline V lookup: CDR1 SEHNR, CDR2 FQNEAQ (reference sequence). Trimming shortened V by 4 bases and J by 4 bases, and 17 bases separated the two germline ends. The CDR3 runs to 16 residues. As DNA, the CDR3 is TGTGCCAGCAGCTCTCCCCCGCGCGGAGAGGGAAACACCATATATTTT. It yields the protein CASSSPPRGEGNTIYF.

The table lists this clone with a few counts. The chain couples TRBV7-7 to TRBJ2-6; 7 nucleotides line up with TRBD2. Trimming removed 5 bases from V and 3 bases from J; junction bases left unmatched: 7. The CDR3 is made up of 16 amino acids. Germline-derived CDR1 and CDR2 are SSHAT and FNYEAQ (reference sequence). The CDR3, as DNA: TGTGCCAGCAGCCTCCCCCGGGGGGATGGGGCCAACGTCCTGACTTTC. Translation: CASSLPRGDGANVLTF.

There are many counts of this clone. The CDR3 reads CASTQQGRYGYTF. CDR3 nucleotides: TGTGCCAGCACCCAACAGGGCCGCTATGGCTACACCTTC. The chain has TRBV5-4 and TRBJ1-2; maybe TRBD1 (6 bases). CDR1 is SGHNT, CDR2 YYREEE, per germline (reference sequence). CDR3 length equals 13 residues. The germline V and J ends were trimmed by 6 bases and 4 bases, with 13 bases remaining between them.

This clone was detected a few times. The DNA of the CDR3 is TGTGCCAGTAGCACTACTAGCGGGAGGATCCACGAGCAGTACTTC. It specifies CASSTTSGRIHEQYF. The chain couples TRBV19 to TRBJ2-7; 12 bases are a match to TRBD2. V shed 6 bases and J 5 bases; nucleotides not matched to a gene: 8. Germline assignment: CDR1 LNHDA and CDR2 SQIVND (reference sequence). This CDR3 is built from 15 residues.

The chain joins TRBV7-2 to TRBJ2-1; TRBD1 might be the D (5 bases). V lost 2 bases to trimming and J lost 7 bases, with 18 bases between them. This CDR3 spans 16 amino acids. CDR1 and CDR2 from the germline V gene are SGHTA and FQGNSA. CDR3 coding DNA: TGTGCCAGCAGCTTATTTCTCGGCAGGGAATCGAATGAGCAGTTCTTC. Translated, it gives CASSLFLGRESNEQFF. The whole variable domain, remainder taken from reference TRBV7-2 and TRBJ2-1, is GAGVSQSPSNKVTEKGKDVELRCDPISGHTALYWYRQSLGQGLEFLIYFQGNSAPDKSGLPSDRFSAERTGGSVSTLTIQRTQQEDSAVYLCASSLFLGRESNEQFFGPGTRLTVL.

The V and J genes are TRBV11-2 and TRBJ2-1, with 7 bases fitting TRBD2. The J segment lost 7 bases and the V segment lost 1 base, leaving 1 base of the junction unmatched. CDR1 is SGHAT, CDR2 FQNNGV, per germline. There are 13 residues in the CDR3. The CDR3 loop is CASSLGGGNEQFF. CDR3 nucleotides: TGTGCCAGCAGCTTAGGGGGGGGGAATGAGCAGTTCTTC.

CDR3 bases: TGTGCCTGGAGTACAGGGGGCGCAGGAGAGACCCAGTACTTC. Its protein product is CAWSTGGAGETQYF. The chain employs TRBV30 and TRBJ2-5, with 9 bases identical to TRBD1. This CDR3 has 14 residues. V lost 2 bases and J lost 4; bases outside the gene matches: 5. Germline lookup yields CDR1 GTSNPN and CDR2 SVGIG (reference sequence). Combining the CDR3 with reference TRBV30 and TRBJ2-5 gives the whole variable domain SQTIHQWPATLVQPVGSPLSLECTVEGTSNPNLYWYRQAAGRGLQLLFYSVGIGQISSEVPQNLSASRPQDRQFILSSKKLLLSDSGFYLCAWSTGGAGETQYFGPGTRLLVL.

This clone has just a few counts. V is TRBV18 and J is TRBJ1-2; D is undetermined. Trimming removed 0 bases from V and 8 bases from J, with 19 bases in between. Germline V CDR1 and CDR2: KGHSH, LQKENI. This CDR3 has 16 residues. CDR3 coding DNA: TGTGCCAGCTCACCACCCTCGGGAGGGAGATTTGAAGGCTACACCTTC. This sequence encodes CASSPPSGGRFEGYTF.

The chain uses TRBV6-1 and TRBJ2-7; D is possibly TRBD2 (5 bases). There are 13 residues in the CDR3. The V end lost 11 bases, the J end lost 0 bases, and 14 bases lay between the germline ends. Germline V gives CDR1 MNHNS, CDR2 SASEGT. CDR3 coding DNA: TGTGCCCTCGTAACGGGAACCTCCTACGAGCAGTACTTC. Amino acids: CALVTGTSYEQYF.

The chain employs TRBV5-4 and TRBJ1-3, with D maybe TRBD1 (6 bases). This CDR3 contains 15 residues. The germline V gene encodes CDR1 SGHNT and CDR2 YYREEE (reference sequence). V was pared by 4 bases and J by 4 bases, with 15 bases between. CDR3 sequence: CASSKSGETGNTIYF. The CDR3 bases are TGTGCCAGCAGCAAATCAGGGGAAACGGGAAACACCATATATTTT. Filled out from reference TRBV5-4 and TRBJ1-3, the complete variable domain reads ETGVTQSPTHLIKTRGQQVTLRCSSQSGHNTVSWYQQALGQGPQFIFQYYREEENGRGNFPPRFSGLQFPNYSSELNVNALELDDSALYLCASSKSGETGNTIYFGEGSWLTVV.

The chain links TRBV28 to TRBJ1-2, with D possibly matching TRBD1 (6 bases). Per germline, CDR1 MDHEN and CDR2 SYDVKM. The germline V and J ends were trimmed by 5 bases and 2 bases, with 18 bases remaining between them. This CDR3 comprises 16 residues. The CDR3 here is CASSRWGGLKNYGYTF. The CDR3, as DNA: TGTGCCAGCAGTCGATGGGGGGGCCTCAAGAACTATGGCTACACCTTC.

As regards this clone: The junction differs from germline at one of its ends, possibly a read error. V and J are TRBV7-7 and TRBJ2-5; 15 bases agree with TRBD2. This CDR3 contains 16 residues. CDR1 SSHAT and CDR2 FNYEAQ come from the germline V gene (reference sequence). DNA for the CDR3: TGTGCTAGCAGCTTGGGACTAGCGGGGGGTCAAGAGACCCAGTACTTC. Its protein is CASSLGLAGGQETQYF.

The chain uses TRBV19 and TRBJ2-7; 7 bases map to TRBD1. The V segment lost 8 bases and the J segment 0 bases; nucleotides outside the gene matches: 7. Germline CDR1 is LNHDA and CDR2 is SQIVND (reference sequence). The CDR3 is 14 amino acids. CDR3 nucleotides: TGTGCCAGTGAGGAGGCAGGGGGCTCCTACGAGCAGTACTTC. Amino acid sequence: CASEEAGGSYEQYF.